Below are 10 T cell receptor beta chains sequenced from a single sample in a study of T cell responses to AZD1222 COVID-19 vaccine. The protocol was immunoSEQ multiplex PCR, while the TCRdb copy is restricted to in-frame clones and leaves out a portion. Of about 120,000 clones listed, around 88% are singletons. The material was peripheral blood, obtained on day 0 of AZD1222 vaccination. These TCRs come from an adult in good health.

The rearrangement links TRBV5-1 to TRBJ2-7, with 12 bases matching TRBD2. Germline trimming cut 4 bases from V and 3 bases from J; bases unmatched to any gene: 14. This CDR3 has 18 amino acids. Germline-derived CDR1 and CDR2 are SGHRS and YFSETQ. CDR3 protein: CASSPGTSSGGAVYEQYF. The CDR3 DNA sequence: TGCGCCAGCAGCCCGGGGACGTCTAGCGGGGGGGCTGTCTACGAGCAGTACTTC.

The rearrangement joins TRBV5-5 to TRBJ1-5; D is ambiguous. Germline CDR1 and CDR2: SGHKS and YYEKEE (reference sequence). The CDR3 runs 17 residues. Trimming removed 0 bases from V and 0 bases from J, with 13 bases in between. Here the CDR3 reads CASSLGPHRDSNQPQHF. In DNA form, the CDR3 reads TGTGCCAGCAGCTTGGGCCCCCATCGCGATAGCAATCAGCCCCAGCATTTT.

The DNA for the CDR3 is TGTGCCAGCAGCTTAACAGGGGGACCCACAGATACGCAGTATTTT. It specifies CASSLTGGPTDTQYF. The gene calls are TRBV7-2 and TRBJ2-3, with TRBD1 identical over 8 bases. The CDR3 is 15 residues long. V was pared by 2 bases and J by 2 bases, with 3 bases of the junction left unmatched. Germline V gene data show CDR1 as SGHTA and CDR2 as FQGNSA.

This chain connects TRBV15 to TRBJ1-1; D gene uncertain. V lost 1 base and J 8 bases, leaving 8 bases between the germline ends. Germline V gene lookup returns CDR1 LNHNV and CDR2 YYDKDF (reference sequence). There are 12 residues in the CDR3. CDR3 sequence (DNA): TGTGCCACCAGCAGAGTTGGTAGAGAAGCTTTCTTT. It yields the protein CATSRVGREAFF.

V gene TRBV28 combines with J gene TRBJ1-4; D call uncertain. CDR3 length: 12 amino acids. Germline CDR1 and CDR2: MDHEN and SYDVKM. The germline V and J ends were trimmed by 3 bases and 8 bases, with 7 bases remaining between them. The CDR3 protein is CASSLVQEKLFF. The CDR3 nucleotides are TGTGCCAGCAGTTTGGTCCAGGAAAAACTGTTTTTT.

The V and J genes are TRBV20-1 and TRBJ1-5; D unresolved. The length of the CDR3 is 13 residues. V was shortened by 3 bases and J by 3 bases, with 9 bases between the two germline ends. Germline-derived CDR1 and CDR2 are DFQATT and SNEGSKA (reference sequence). CDR3 in amino acids: CSASNTFNQPQHF. In DNA form, the CDR3 reads TGCAGTGCTAGTAACACCTTCAATCAGCCCCAGCATTTT.

V gene TRBV25-1 combines with J gene TRBJ1-1, with D possibly matching TRBD1 (6 bases). The CDR3 length is 17 residues. Trimming took off 4 bases at V and 0 bases at J, with 18 bases between the two ends. Germline CDR1 MGHDK, CDR2 SYGVNS. In nucleotides, the CDR3 is TGTGCCAGCAGTGTGGGGGCCAGCGGCCCCTTGAACACTGAAGCTTTCTTT. This encodes CASSVGASGPLNTEAFF.

The chain has TRBV7-9 and TRBJ1-5; no clear D gene. This CDR3 is 12 amino acids long. The germline gives CDR1 SEHNR, CDR2 FQNEAQ (reference sequence). The V end was cut by 5 bases, the J end by 3 bases, with 5 bases between. Here the CDR3 reads CASSNPNQPQHF. The CDR3 region has the DNA TGTGCCAGCAGCAACCCCAATCAGCCCCAGCATTTT.

The CDR3 reads CASSSGGSSYEQYF. The CDR3 DNA is TGTGCCAGCTCCTCGGGGGGGAGCTCCTACGAGCAGTACTTC. This chain links TRBV7-2 with TRBJ2-7; 8 positions match TRBD2. CDR1 is SGHTA and CDR2 is FQGNSA in the germline V gene. V lost 8 bases and J lost 0; bases outside the gene matches: 6. CDR3 length equals 14 residues.

The rearrangement joins TRBV11-2 to TRBJ1-1, with D uncertain. CDR3 length: 13 residues. Trimming cost V 5 bases and J 5 bases, with 12 bases left between them. Germline V CDR1 and CDR2: SGHAT, FQNNGV. CDR3 sequence (DNA): TGTGCCAGCAGCCCAATGACAAAAACTGAAGCTTTCTTT. This gives the protein CASSPMTKTEAFF.